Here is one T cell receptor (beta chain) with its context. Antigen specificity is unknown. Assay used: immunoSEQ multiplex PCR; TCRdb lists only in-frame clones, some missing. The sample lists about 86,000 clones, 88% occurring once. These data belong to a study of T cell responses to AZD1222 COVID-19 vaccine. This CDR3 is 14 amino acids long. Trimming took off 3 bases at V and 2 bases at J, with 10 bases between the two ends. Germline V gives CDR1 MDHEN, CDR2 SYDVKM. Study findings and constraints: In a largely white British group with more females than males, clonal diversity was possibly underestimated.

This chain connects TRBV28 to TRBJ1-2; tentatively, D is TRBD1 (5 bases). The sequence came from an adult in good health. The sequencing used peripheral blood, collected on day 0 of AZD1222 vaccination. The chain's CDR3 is CASSFPGANYGYTF. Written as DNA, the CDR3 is TGTGCCAGCAGTTTTCCCGGGGCCAACTATGGCTACACCTTC.